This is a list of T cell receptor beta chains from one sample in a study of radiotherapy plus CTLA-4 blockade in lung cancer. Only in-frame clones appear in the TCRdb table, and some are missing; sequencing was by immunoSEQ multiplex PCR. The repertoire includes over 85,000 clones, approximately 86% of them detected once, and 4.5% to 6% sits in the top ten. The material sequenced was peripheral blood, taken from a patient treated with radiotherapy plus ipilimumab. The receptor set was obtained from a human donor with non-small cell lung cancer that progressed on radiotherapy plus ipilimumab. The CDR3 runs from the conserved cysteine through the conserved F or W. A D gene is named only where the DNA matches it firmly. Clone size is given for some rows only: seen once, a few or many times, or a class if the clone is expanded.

TGCGCCAGCAGCGGTCAGGGGGCGCCGGGCGAGCAGTACTTC,CASSGQGAPGEQYF,TRBV5-1,TRBJ2-7,.,TRBD1
TGTGCCAGCAGCCAGGGGACCGGGAGGTGGACCCAGTACTTC,CASSQGTGRWTQYF,TRBV7-9,TRBJ2-5,.,.
TGTGCCAGCAGTCCGCGACAGGGGACTAGCACAGATACGCAGTATTTT,CASSPRQGTSTDTQYF,TRBV27,TRBJ2-3,once,TRBD1
TGTGCCACCAGCAGCTTATTCGACGGGACCTCTGGAAACACCATATATTTT,CATSSLFDGTSGNTIYF,TRBV15,TRBJ1-3,.,.
TGTGCCAGTACCGCTCAGTATTACTATGGCTACACCTTC,CASTAQYYYGYTF,TRBV19,TRBJ1-2,.,.
TGTGCCAGCAGTGAAACCCCAGCGGCTACAGATACGCAGTATTTT,CASSETPAATDTQYF,TRBV6-1,TRBJ2-3,.,.
TGTGCCAGCAGGTTCCGGGACTTAGAGTACTTC,CASRFRDLEYF,TRBV2,TRBJ2-7,.,.
TGTGCCAGCAGTCCTCGACTAGAATCGTTTTCCTACGAGCAGTACTTC,CASSPRLESFSYEQYF,TRBV27,TRBJ2-7,.,.
TGTGCCAGCAGCTTAGTTAGGGCACTAGCGACTAGCTCCTACAATGAGCAGTTCTTC,CASSLVRALATSSYNEQFF,TRBV7-2,TRBJ2-1,.,TRBD2
TGCGCCAGCAGCCCCGGACTAGTGGGGACCGGGGAGCTGTTTTTT,CASSPGLVGTGELFF,TRBV5-1,TRBJ2-2,.,TRBD2
TGTGCCAGCAGTGAATATGCAGGGAGCTCCTACGAGCAGTACTTC,CASSEYAGSSYEQYF,TRBV6-1,TRBJ2-7,few,.
TGTGCCAGCAGTTACGCCGGGACAGGGTACGGGGAGCTGTTTTTT,CASSYAGTGYGELFF,TRBV6-5,TRBJ2-2,once,TRBD1
TGTGCCAGCTCACCGCCCATTGGACGTCACTACGAGCAGTACTTC,CASSPPIGRHYEQYF,TRBV18,TRBJ2-7,few,.
TGTGCCAGCAGCGTAGTGGAGGGCTATGGCTACACCTTC,CASSVVEGYGYTF,TRBV9,TRBJ1-2,.,.
TGTGCCAGCAGCTTTACAGGGGGCGGCTGGGGAAACACTGAAGCTTTCTTT,CASSFTGGGWGNTEAFF,TRBV5-6,TRBJ1-1,.,TRBD1
TGTGCCAGCAGCCCCCCGGGGATGGGCACCGGGGAGCTGTTTTTT,CASSPPGMGTGELFF,TRBV9,TRBJ2-2,.,.
TGTGCCAGCAGTGGACAGCTAAACTACGAGCAGTACTTC,CASSGQLNYEQYF,TRBV5-4,TRBJ2-7,.,.
TGTGCAAGTCGCCCACCCCCTAGCGGGACTTACTTC,CASRPPPSGTYF,TRBV12-2,TRBJ2-5,.,.
TGTGCCAGCAGTTACTCGGCAAGAGGCTCTGGAAACACCATATATTTT,CASSYSARGSGNTIYF,TRBV6-6,TRBJ1-3,medium-sized,.
TGTGCCTGGAGTGTAAAGGGAGGGGGCTATGGCTACACCTTC,CAWSVKGGGYGYTF,TRBV30,TRBJ1-2,few,.
TGTGCCAGCAGTCTAGCGGGAGGGCCCCCGTTTGATACGCAGTATTTT,CASSLAGGPPFDTQYF,TRBV6-6,TRBJ2-3,.,TRBD2
TGTGCCAGCAGCTTACCCCCGCCCGGAGGACTCTTCAGCTCCTACGAGCAGTACTTC,CASSLPPPGGLFSSYEQYF,TRBV5-6,TRBJ2-7,.,.
TGTGCCAGCAGCCACCTCGGGGCAGAATCCTACGAGCAGTACTTC,CASSHLGAESYEQYF,TRBV4-2,TRBJ2-7,.,.
TGTGCCAGCAGTCCCAGGACTAGCGGGGACTACTACGAGCAGTACTTC,CASSPRTSGDYYEQYF,TRBV25-1,TRBJ2-7,.,TRBD2
TGTGCCAGTAGTCCACCGGCCATCGCCGTCACTGAAGCTTTCTTT,CASSPPAIAVTEAFF,TRBV19,TRBJ1-1,.,.
TGCGCCAGCAGCTTGATACAGAACAATGAGCAGTTCTTC,CASSLIQNNEQFF,TRBV5-1,TRBJ2-1,.,.
TGTGCCAGCAGTGAACCGGGACAGGGGTTCACTGAAGCTTTCTTT,CASSEPGQGFTEAFF,TRBV6-1,TRBJ1-1,.,TRBD1
TGTGCCAGCAGCTCCACCCTAGCGGGAGAACCGAGGGAGCAGTACTTC,CASSSTLAGEPREQYF,TRBV5-4,TRBJ2-7,.,TRBD2
TGTGCCAGCTCACACGATCGCACAGATACGCAGTATTTT,CASSHDRTDTQYF,TRBV18,TRBJ2-3,once,.
TGTGCCAGCAGTCGACAGGAGTACACTGAAGCTTTCTTT,CASSRQEYTEAFF,TRBV5-4,TRBJ1-1,.,.
TGCGCCAGCAGCTTATACAGGGACCTCCAAGAGACCCAGTACTTC,CASSLYRDLQETQYF,TRBV5-1,TRBJ2-5,.,.
TGTGCCAGCAGCACCGAGACAGGGGGCAATTCACCCCTCCACTTT,CASSTETGGNSPLHF,TRBV9,TRBJ1-6,.,TRBD1
TGTGCCAGCTCACCCCGAAGCGAAGGCCCCTCGGGCGAGCAGTACTTC,CASSPRSEGPSGEQYF,TRBV18,TRBJ2-7,.,.
TGCGCCAGCAGCCCAACAGGACTAGCGGTTTCCTACGAGCAGTACTTC,CASSPTGLAVSYEQYF,TRBV4-1,TRBJ2-7,.,TRBD2
TGTGCCAGCAGCGTGGACAGGGGGGGCTACGAGCAGTACTTC,CASSVDRGGYEQYF,TRBV7-6,TRBJ2-7,.,TRBD1
TGTGCCAGCAGTTTATCGTGGCACACAGATACGCAGTATTTT,CASSLSWHTDTQYF,TRBV27,TRBJ2-3,.,.
TGTGCCTGGAGTCGGGGACAGGGCCAGTATGGCTACACCTTC,CAWSRGQGQYGYTF,TRBV30,TRBJ1-2,.,TRBD1
TGTGCCAGCAGTCTGGACAGGGATGGCAATCAGCCCCAGCATTTT,CASSLDRDGNQPQHF,TRBV6-5,TRBJ1-5,.,TRBD1
TGTGCCAGCAGTTTATCCCTAGCGGGAGGGGCCCCCGTTCGTGAGCAGTTCTTC,CASSLSLAGGAPVREQFF,TRBV27,TRBJ2-1,.,TRBD2
TGTGCCTTTCACTCAACTAATGAAAAACTGTTTTTT,CAFHSTNEKLFF,TRBV30,TRBJ1-4,.,.
TGCGCCGCGGGACAGGACTACGAGCAGTACTTC,CAAGQDYEQYF,TRBV10-1,TRBJ2-7,.,TRBD1
TGCGCCAGCAGCCCGGCCGGACTAGCGGAAGAGACCCAGTACTTC,CASSPAGLAEETQYF,TRBV4-3,TRBJ2-5,.,TRBD2
TGTGCCAGCAGTCCGGCGGGTACCTTCACAGATACGCAGTATTTT,CASSPAGTFTDTQYF,TRBV6-4,TRBJ2-3,.,.
TGTGCCAGCAGTGAAGAGGCCGGGGGGGCCAAGACCCAGTACTTC,CASSEEAGGAKTQYF,TRBV6-1,TRBJ2-5,.,TRBD2
TGTGCCAGCAGCATCCGGACTAGCGGGAGGACCCGTACGCAGTATTTT,CASSIRTSGRTRTQYF,TRBV11-2,TRBJ2-3,.,TRBD2
TGTGCCAGCAGCCGAGGGGCGGGACGAGGGAATGAGCAGTTCTTC,CASSRGAGRGNEQFF,TRBV13,TRBJ2-1,.,.
TGTGCCAGCAGGGAACCGGGCTCTGGGGCCAACGTCCTGACTTTC,CASREPGSGANVLTF,TRBV25-1,TRBJ2-6,once,.
TGTGCCAGCAGTGCATGGACAGAGCCCCGCGGCTATGGCTACACCTTC,CASSAWTEPRGYGYTF,TRBV6-1,TRBJ1-2,.,.